Described below is a single TCR beta chain sequence and its context. The entry originates in a study of cytomegalovirus exposure and HLA in healthy donors. Use of 60 Vbeta and 13 Jbeta primers characterized the PCR. Here immunoSEQ multiplex PCR was the method, and the copy in TCRdb shows in-frame clones only, minus some. The top ten hold approximately 2.1% of the sample, which has some 190,000 clones, 77% seen once. CDR3 length: 13 amino acids. Germline V CDR1 and CDR2: SGHRS, YFSETQ. The V gene lost 0 bases and the J gene lost 6 bases, with 6 bases spanning the gap. The clonotype originates from a woman younger than 45 in good health and CMV-seropositive. The material sequenced was PBMCs. The chain recombines TRBV5-1 with TRBJ1-4, with D possibly being TRBD1 (5 bases). CDR3 amino acids: CASSLAGYEKLFF. In nucleotides, the CDR3 is TGCGCCAGCAGCTTGGCAGGGTATGAAAAACTGTTTTTT.